Listed below are T cell receptor beta chains from one sample, sequenced in a study of blood T cell repertoires in COVID-19. TCRdb's copy holds only in-frame clones and misses some; the assay was immunoSEQ multiplex PCR. The sample shows approximately 170,000 clones, about 83% of them seen only once. The specimen was peripheral blood. All receptors come from a man between 18 and 29 years old with active or convalescent COVID-19. The CDR3 runs from the conserved cysteine through the conserved F or W. A D gene is named only where the DNA matches it firmly. Clone size is not always given. Where it is, it says once, few, many or a class for expanded clones.

clone size,D gene,V gene,J gene,CDR3 protein,CDR3 DNA
NA,NA,TRBV10-2,TRBJ2-3,CASSESGGRADTQYF,TGCGCCAGCAGTGAGTCCGGGGGGCGCGCAGATACGCAGTATTTT
few,NA,TRBV13,TRBJ2-2,CASSPQITGELFF,TGTGCCAGCAGCCCCCAGATAACCGGGGAGCTGTTTTTT
once,TRBD2,TRBV5-1,TRBJ2-1,CASSLGLAGGVDEQFF,TGCGCCAGCAGCTTGGGACTAGCGGGAGGAGTGGATGAGCAGTTCTTC
once,NA,TRBV7-2,TRBJ2-5,CASSPLVPGETQYF,TGTGCCAGCAGCCCTCTGGTCCCCGGGGAGACCCAGTACTTC
NA,NA,TRBV9,TRBJ1-1,CASSVGSGNTEAFF,TGTGCCAGCAGCGTAGGGTCGGGGAACACTGAAGCTTTCTTT
once,TRBD1,TRBV7-9,TRBJ2-3,CASSPGQGHTDTQYF,TGTGCCAGCAGCCCCGGACAGGGGCACACAGATACGCAGTATTTT
few,NA,TRBV6-6,TRBJ1-2,CASSYQGPDRNGYTF,TGTGCCAGCAGTTACCAGGGGCCTGATAGAAATGGCTACACCTTC
NA,TRBD1,TRBV4-1,TRBJ1-1,CASSHGTGFGAFF,TGCGCCAGCAGCCACGGGACAGGGTTTGGGGCTTTCTTT
NA,TRBD2,TRBV19,TRBJ2-1,CASSIGGGSSYNEQFF,TGTGCCAGTAGTATCGGAGGCGGGAGCTCCTACAATGAGCAGTTCTTC
NA,NA,TRBV5-4,TRBJ1-6,CASSANFYNSPLHF,TGTGCCAGCAGCGCGAATTTCTATAATTCACCCCTCCACTTT
NA,TRBD1,TRBV28,TRBJ1-1,CASSLRDRGLNTEAFF,TGTGCCAGCAGTCTCCGGGACAGGGGGTTGAACACTGAAGCTTTCTTT
NA,TRBD1,TRBV11-2,TRBJ1-6,CASRGQVSSPLHF,TGTGCCAGCAGGGGACAGGTCTCTTCACCCCTCCACTTT
NA,TRBD2,TRBV11-3,TRBJ2-7,CASSLGGRLAGEPLEQYF,TGTGCCAGCAGCTTAGGGGGGCGGTTAGCGGGAGAACCCCTCGAGCAGTACTTC
NA,NA,TRBV4-3,TRBJ1-2,CASSQDGGLGFGANYGYTF,TGCGCCAGCAGCCAAGATGGGGGCTTAGGTTTCGGGGCAAACTATGGCTACACCTTC
NA,TRBD1,TRBV5-1,TRBJ2-4,CASSLQGAKNIQYF,TGCGCCAGCAGCTTACAGGGGGCCAAAAACATTCAGTACTTC
NA,TRBD1,TRBV6-5,TRBJ2-2,CASSFQPGQGDGELFF,TGTGCCAGCAGTTTCCAACCGGGACAGGGGGACGGGGAGCTGTTTTTT
few,TRBD2,TRBV4-1,TRBJ2-2,CARREENTGELFF,TGCGCCCGCCGGGAGGAGAACACCGGGGAGCTGTTTTTT
NA,TRBD1,TRBV10-3,TRBJ1-5,CAISTGQGDNQPQHF,TGTGCCATCAGTACGGGACAGGGGGACAATCAGCCCCAGCATTTT
NA,TRBD2,TRBV5-1,TRBJ2-2,CASSARMLAENTGELFF,TGCGCCAGCAGCGCCCGCATGCTAGCGGAGAACACCGGGGAGCTGTTTTTT
NA,NA,TRBV7-9,TRBJ1-1,CASRAGNTEAFF,TGTGCCAGCAGAGCAGGGAACACTGAAGCTTTCTTT
NA,TRBD2,TRBV9,TRBJ2-1,CASSVGSGSQAFYNEQFF,TGTGCCAGCAGCGTAGGTAGCGGGAGCCAAGCGTTCTACAATGAGCAGTTCTTC
NA,TRBD1,TRBV7-8,TRBJ2-2,CASSGSLGGSDTGELFF,TGTGCCAGCAGCGGCAGCTTAGGGGGCTCGGACACCGGGGAGCTGTTTTTT
NA,NA,TRBV24-1,TRBJ1-5,CAPRFPNLAQHF,TGTGCCCCTCGTTTCCCTAACTTGGCCCAGCATTTT
NA,NA,TRBV19,TRBJ1-2,CASSIKGDAGGYTF,TGTGCCAGTAGTATAAAGGGGGATGCTGGTGGCTACACCTTC
NA,NA,TRBV9,TRBJ1-6,CASSVRPGLGSPLHF,TGTGCCAGCAGCGTACGGCCAGGCCTTGGGTCACCCCTCCACTTT
NA,NA,TRBV15,TRBJ1-2,CATTGDPKAYGYTF,TGTGCCACCACGGGGGACCCCAAGGCCTATGGCTACACCTTC